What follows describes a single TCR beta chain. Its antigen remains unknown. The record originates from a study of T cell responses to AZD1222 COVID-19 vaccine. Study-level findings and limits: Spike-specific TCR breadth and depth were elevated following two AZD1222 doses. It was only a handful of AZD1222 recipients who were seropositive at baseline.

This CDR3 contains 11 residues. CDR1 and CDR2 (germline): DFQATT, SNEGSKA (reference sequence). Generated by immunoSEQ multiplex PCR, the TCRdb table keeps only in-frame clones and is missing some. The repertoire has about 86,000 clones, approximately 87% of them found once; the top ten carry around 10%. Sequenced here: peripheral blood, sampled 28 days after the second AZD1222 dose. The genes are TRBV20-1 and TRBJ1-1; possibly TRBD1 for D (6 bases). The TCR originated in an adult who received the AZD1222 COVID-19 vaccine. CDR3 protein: CTGQRNTEAFF. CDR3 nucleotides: TGCACCGGACAGAGGAACACTGAAGCTTTCTTT.